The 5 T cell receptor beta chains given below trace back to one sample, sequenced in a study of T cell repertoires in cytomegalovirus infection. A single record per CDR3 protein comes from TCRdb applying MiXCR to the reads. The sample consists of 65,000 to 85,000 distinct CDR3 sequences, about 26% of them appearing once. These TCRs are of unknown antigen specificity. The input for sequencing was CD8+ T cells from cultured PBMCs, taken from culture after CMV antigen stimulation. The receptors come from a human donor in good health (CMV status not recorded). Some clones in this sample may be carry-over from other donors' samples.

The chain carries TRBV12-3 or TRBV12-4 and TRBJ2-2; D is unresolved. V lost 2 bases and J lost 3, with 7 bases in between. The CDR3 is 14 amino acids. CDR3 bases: TGTGCCAGCAGTTTAATGGGGTACACCGGGGAGCTGTTTTTT. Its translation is CASSLMGYTGELFF.

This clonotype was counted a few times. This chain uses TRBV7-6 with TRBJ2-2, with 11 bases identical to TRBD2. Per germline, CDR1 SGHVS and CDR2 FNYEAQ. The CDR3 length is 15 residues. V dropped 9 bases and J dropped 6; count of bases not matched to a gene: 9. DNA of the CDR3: TGTGCCAGTCTACCGGGACTAGCGGTTGCCGGGGAGCTGTTTTTT. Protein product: CASLPGLAVAGELFF.

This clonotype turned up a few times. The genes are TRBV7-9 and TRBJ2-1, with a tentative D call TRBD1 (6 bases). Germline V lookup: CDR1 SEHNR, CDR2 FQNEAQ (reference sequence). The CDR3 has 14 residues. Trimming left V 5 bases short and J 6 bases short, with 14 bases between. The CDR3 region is CASSPQQGINEQFF. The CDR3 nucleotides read TGTGCCAGCAGCCCACAACAGGGTATCAATGAGCAGTTCTTC.

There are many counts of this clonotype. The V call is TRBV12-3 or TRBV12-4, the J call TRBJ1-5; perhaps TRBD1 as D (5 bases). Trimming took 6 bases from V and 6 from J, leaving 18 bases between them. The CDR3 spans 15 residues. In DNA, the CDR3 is TGTGCCAGCAGACCTGGGGGGGGTTTGGGTCAGCCCCAGCATTTT. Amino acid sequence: CASRPGGGLGQPQHF.

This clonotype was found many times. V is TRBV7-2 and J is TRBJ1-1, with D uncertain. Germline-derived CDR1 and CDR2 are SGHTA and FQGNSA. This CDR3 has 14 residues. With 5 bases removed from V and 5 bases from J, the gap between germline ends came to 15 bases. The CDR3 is CASSPRHPVTEAFF. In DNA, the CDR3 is TGTGCCAGCAGCCCCCGACATCCGGTGACTGAAGCTTTCTTT.